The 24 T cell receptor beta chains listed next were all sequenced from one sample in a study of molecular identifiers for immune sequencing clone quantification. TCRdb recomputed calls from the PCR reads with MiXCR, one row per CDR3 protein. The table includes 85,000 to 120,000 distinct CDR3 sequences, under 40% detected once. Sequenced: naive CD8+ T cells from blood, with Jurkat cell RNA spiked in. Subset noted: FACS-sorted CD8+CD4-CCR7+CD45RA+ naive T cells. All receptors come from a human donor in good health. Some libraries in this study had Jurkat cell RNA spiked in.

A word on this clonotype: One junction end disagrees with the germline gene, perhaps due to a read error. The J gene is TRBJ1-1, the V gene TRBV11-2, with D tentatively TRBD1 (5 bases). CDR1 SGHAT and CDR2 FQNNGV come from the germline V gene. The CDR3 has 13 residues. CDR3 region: CASSLELGTEAIF. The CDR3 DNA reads TGTGCCAGCAGCTTAGAGTTAGGGACTGAAGCTATCTTT.

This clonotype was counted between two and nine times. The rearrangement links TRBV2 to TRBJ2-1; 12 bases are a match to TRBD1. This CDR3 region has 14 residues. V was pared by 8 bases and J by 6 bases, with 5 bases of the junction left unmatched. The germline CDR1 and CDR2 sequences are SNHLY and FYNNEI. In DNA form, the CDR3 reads TGTGCCAGCGGGGACAGGGGGCGAGCCAATGAGCAGTTCTTC. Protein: CASGDRGRANEQFF.

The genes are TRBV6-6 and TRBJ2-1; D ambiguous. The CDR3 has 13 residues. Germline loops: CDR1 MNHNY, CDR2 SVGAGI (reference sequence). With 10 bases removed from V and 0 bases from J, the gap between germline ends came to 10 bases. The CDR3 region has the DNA TGTGCCATTCAAGAAGGCTCCTACAATGAGCAGTTCTTC. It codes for CAIQEGSYNEQFF.

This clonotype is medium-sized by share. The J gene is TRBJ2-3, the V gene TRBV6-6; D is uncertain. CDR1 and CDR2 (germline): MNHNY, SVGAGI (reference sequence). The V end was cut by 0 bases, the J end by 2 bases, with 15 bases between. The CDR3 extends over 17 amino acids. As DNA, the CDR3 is TGTGCCAGCAGTTACTCCGAGAAGCTAGGGTACACAGATACGCAGTATTTT. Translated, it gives CASSYSEKLGYTDTQYF.

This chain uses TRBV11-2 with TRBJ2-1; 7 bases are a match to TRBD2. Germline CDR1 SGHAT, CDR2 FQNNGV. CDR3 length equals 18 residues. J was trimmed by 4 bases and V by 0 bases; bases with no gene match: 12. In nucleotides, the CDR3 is TGTGCCAGCAGCTTAGAACCGGGACTAATTATGAGTTACAATGAGCAGTTCTTC. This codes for CASSLEPGLIMSYNEQFF.

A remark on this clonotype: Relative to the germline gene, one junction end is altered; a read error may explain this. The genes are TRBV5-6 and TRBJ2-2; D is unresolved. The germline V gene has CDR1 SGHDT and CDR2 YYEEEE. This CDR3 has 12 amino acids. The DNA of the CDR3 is TGTGCCAACAGCGCGAACACCGGGGAGCTGTTTTTT. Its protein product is CANSANTGELFF.

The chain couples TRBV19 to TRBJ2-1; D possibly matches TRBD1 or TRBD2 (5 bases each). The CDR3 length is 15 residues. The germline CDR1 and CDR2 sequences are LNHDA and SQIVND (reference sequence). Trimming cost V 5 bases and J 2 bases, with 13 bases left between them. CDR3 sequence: CASSSSGDPYNEQFF. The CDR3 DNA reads TGTGCCAGTAGTTCCTCCGGGGACCCCTACAATGAGCAGTTCTTC.

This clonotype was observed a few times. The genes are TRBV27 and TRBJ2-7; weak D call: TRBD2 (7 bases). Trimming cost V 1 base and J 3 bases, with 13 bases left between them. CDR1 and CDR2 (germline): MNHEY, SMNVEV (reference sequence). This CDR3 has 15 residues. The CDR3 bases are TGTGCCAGCAGTTTATTAGGGGGGGCGGTCTACGAGCAGTACTTC. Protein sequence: CASSLLGGAVYEQYF.

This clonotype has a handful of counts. The CDR3 DNA is TGCGCCAGCAGCCTCAGCGCCGCCAGGGGAGGGGAGACCCAGTACTTC. It yields the protein CASSLSAARGGETQYF. J is TRBJ2-5 and V is TRBV4-3; perhaps TRBD2 as D (7 bases). The germline V gene encodes CDR1 LGHNA and CDR2 YSLEER. This CDR3 spans 16 amino acids. Trimming left V 4 bases short and J 5 bases short, with 20 bases between.

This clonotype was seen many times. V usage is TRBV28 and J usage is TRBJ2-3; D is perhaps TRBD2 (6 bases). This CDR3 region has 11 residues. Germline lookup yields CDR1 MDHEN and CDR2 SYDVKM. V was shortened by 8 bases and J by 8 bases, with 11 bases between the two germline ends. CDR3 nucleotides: TGTGCCAGCCGGGGGTCAGGTACGCAGTATTTT. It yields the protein CASRGSGTQYF.

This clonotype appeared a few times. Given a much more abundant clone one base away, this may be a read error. CDR3 sequence (DNA): TGTGCCAGCATCCCTTTTCGGGCAAGCTCCTACAGTGAGCAGTTCTTC. Its translation: CASIPFRASSYSEQFF. This sequence joins TRBV7-2 and TRBJ2-1; D is unclear. CDR1 and CDR2 from the germline V gene are SGHTA and FQGNSA. The CDR3 runs 16 residues.

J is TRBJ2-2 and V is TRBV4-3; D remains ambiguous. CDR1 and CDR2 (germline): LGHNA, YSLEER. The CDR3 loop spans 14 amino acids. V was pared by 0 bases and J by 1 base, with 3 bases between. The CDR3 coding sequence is TGCGCCAGCAGCCAAGAGATGAACACCGGGGAGCTGTTTTTT. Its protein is CASSQEMNTGELFF.

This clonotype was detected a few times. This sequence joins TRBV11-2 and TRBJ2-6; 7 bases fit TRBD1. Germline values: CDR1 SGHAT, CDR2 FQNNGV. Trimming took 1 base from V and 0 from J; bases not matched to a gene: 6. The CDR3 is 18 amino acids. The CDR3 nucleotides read TGTGCCAGCAGCTTAGGAGGGGGCATTTACTCTGGGGCCAACGTCCTGACTTTC. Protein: CASSLGGGIYSGANVLTF. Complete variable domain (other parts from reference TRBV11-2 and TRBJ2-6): EAGVAQSPRYKIIEKRQSVAFWCNPISGHATLYWYQQILGQGPKLLIQFQNNGVVDDSQLPKDRFSAERLKGVDSTLKIQPAKLEDSAVYLCASSLGGGIYSGANVLTFGAGSRLTVL.

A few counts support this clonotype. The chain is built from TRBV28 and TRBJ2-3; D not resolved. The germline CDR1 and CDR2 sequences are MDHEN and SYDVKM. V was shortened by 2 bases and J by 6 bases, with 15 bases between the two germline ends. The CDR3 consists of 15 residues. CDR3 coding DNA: TGTGCCAGCAGTTTAGAGATGGGGATGAGTGATACGCAGTATTTT. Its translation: CASSLEMGMSDTQYF.

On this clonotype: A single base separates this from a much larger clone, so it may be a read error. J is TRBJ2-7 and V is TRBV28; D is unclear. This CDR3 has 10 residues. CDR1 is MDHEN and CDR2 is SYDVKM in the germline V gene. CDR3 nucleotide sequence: TGTGCCAGCAGTTTGTACGAGCAGCACTTC. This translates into CASSLYEQHF.

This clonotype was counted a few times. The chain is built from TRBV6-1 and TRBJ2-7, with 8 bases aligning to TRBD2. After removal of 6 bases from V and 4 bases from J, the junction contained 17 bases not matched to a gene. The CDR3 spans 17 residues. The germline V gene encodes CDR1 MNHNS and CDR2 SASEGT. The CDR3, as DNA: TGTGCCAGCAGCGAAAGGTTAGGAAGCGGGAGTGAGTACGAGCAGTACTTC. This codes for CASSERLGSGSEYEQYF.

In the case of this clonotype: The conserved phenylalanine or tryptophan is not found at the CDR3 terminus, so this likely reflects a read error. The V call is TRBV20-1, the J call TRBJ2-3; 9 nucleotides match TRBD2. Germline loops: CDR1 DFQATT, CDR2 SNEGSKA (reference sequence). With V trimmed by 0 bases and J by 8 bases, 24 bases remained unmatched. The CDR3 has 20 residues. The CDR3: CSARDHGVAGVLAAGRTQYY. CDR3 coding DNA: TGCAGTGCTAGAGATCACGGGGTAGCGGGAGTCCTCGCCGCCGGTCGTACGCAGTATTAT.

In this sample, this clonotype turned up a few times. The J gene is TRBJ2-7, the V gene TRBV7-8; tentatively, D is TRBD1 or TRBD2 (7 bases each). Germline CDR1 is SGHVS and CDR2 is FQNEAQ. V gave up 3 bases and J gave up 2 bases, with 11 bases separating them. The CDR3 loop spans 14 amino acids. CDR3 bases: TGTGCCAGCAGCTTGGGGGGGACAGCCTACGAGCAGTACTTC. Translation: CASSLGGTAYEQYF.

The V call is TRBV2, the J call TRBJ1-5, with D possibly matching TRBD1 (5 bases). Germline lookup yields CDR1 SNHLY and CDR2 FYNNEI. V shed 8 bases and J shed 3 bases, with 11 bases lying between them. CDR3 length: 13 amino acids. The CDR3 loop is CASEVGDNQPQHF. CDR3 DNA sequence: TGTGCCAGCGAGGTAGGGGACAATCAGCCCCAGCATTTT.

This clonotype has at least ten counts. The CDR3 DNA follows: TGTGCCACCAGCTTCGAAGGGGTAACTAATGAAAAACTGTTTTTT. Translation: CATSFEGVTNEKLFF. This chain connects TRBV15 to TRBJ1-4; D may be TRBD1 (5 bases). The CDR3 contains 15 residues. Trimming left V 5 bases short and J 1 base short, with 11 bases between. The germline gives CDR1 LNHNV, CDR2 YYDKDF (reference sequence).

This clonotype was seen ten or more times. The chain's CDR3 is CASSQYRGSNQPQHF. The DNA for the CDR3 is TGTGCCAGCAGCCAATACAGGGGGTCTAATCAGCCCCAGCATTTT. The chain is built from TRBV4-2 and TRBJ1-5; 8 nucleotides agree with TRBD1. The CDR3 extends over 15 amino acids. From germline, CDR1 is LGHNA and CDR2 YNFKEQ. Unmatched junction bases numbered 4, after V lost 2 bases and J lost 4 bases.

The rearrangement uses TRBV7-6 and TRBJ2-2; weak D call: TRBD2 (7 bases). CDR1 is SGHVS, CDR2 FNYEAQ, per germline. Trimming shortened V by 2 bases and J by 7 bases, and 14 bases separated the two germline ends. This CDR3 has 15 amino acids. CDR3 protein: CASSLTGGRGGELFF. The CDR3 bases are TGTGCCAGCAGCTTAACCGGGGGGCGCGGCGGGGAGCTGTTTTTT.

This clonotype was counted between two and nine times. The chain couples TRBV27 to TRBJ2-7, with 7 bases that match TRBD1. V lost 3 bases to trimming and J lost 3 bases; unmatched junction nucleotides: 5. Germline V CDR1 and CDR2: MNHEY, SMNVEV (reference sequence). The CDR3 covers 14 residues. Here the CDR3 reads CASSFGGQIYEQYF. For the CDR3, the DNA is TGTGCCAGCAGTTTTGGGGGACAGATCTACGAGCAGTACTTC.

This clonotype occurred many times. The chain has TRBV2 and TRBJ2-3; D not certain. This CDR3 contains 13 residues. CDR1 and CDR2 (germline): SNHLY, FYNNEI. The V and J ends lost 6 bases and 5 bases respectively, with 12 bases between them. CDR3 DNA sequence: TGTGCCAGCAGAAGGCTCTCTGGAGATACGCAGTATTTT. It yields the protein CASRRLSGDTQYF.